One sample yielded the 11 T cell receptor beta chains listed below, sequenced in a study of T cell responses to AZD1222 COVID-19 vaccine. Measured with immunoSEQ multiplex PCR; TCRdb has only the in-frame clones, and not every one. The table includes around 180,000 clones, 90% detected once. The sample consisted of peripheral blood, taken on day 0 of AZD1222 vaccination. The receptors were gathered from an adult in good health.

In this sample, this clone turned up a few times. The identical CDR3 is also encoded by other nucleotide sequences in the sample. The CDR3 loop reads CASSLSGGNYGYTF. The CDR3 bases are TGTGCCAGCAGTTTATCAGGGGGTAACTATGGCTACACCTTC. V gene TRBV27 combines with J gene TRBJ1-2; D perhaps matches TRBD1 (6 bases). The CDR3 loop spans 14 amino acids. The V gene lost 0 bases and the J gene lost 1 base, with 6 bases spanning the gap. Germline V gives CDR1 MNHEY, CDR2 SMNVEV (reference sequence).

The rearrangement links TRBV2 to TRBJ1-2; 9 positions agree with TRBD1. This CDR3 contains 16 residues. The J segment lost 0 bases and the V segment lost 3 bases, leaving 5 bases of the junction unmatched. CDR1 and CDR2 (germline): SNHLY, FYNNEI. The CDR3 bases are TGTGCCAGCAGTGACGGGACAGGGTTGGCTAACTATGGCTACACCTTC. Its protein is CASSDGTGLANYGYTF.

This rearrangement joins TRBV9 to TRBJ2-5; D might be TRBD2 (5 bases). Trimming removed 0 bases at V and 5 bases at J, with 11 bases between. The CDR3 consists of 14 residues. The V gene's germline CDR1 is SGDLS and CDR2 YYNGEE. The CDR3 protein is CASSVALAGETQYF. In DNA form, the CDR3 reads TGTGCCAGCAGCGTAGCCCTAGCCGGCGAGACCCAGTACTTC.

The chain uses TRBV6-5 and TRBJ1-3, with D maybe TRBD1 (6 bases). This CDR3 comprises 14 residues. V lost 2 bases to trimming and J lost 2 bases, with 7 bases between them. Germline V CDR1 and CDR2: MNHEY, SVGAGI. The CDR3 sequence: CASSYGGPGNTIYF. The CDR3 DNA is TGTGCCAGCAGTTACGGGGGGCCTGGAAACACCATATATTTT.

The V call is TRBV19, the J call TRBJ2-7, with 9 bases that match TRBD1. Germline V gene sequence: CDR1 LNHDA, CDR2 SQIVND (reference sequence). This CDR3 is 16 amino acids long. V lost 1 base to trimming and J lost 5 bases; unmatched junction nucleotides: 9. This CDR3 is CASSIAPGQGMNEQYF. The CDR3, as DNA: TGTGCCAGTAGTATAGCCCCGGGACAGGGAATGAACGAGCAGTACTTC.

The rearrangement links TRBV4-1 to TRBJ1-6; TRBD1 matches 7 bases. V dropped 1 base and J dropped 4; count of bases not matched to a gene: 1. There are 15 residues in the CDR3. Germline V gives CDR1 MGHRA, CDR2 YSYEKL. Here the CDR3 DNA reads TGCGCCAGCAGCCAAGTGGGACAGTATAATTCACCCCTCCACTTT. Protein sequence: CASSQVGQYNSPLHF.

The CDR3 sequence is CASSQDDLSYGYTF. DNA of the CDR3: TGCGCCAGCAGCCAAGACGACCTCTCCTATGGCTACACCTTC. The chain recombines TRBV4-3 with TRBJ1-2; the D is unclear. Deletions cut 0 bases from V and 4 bases from J, with 9 bases between. Germline CDR1 is LGHNA and CDR2 is YSLEER. This CDR3 is built from 14 residues.

The rearrangement uses TRBV10-3 and TRBJ2-1; tentative D call: TRBD2 (6 bases). Between the trimmed V and J ends, which lost 7 bases and 8 bases, there was a span of 15 bases. Per germline, CDR1 ENHRY and CDR2 SYGVKD. The length of the CDR3 is 13 residues. CDR3 amino acids: CAITGDSQDEQFF. CDR3 nucleotide sequence: TGTGCCATCACCGGGGACTCCCAGGATGAGCAGTTCTTC.

The rearrangement joins TRBV10-3 to TRBJ1-1, with 8 bases fitting TRBD1. J gave up 1 base and V 0 bases, and 1 base lay outside the gene matches. The CDR3 has 15 residues. Germline V CDR1 and CDR2: ENHRY, SYGVKD. CDR3 nucleotide sequence: TGTGCCATCAGTGAGTCGACAGGGGAGAACACTGAAGCTTTCTTT. As protein: CAISESTGENTEAFF.

The chain recombines TRBV29-1 with TRBJ1-4, with TRBD1 as a possible D gene (5 bases). Trimming pared 6 bases from V and 8 bases from J, leaving 16 bases between. This CDR3 has 13 residues. Germline CDR1 is SQVTM and CDR2 is ANQGSEA. CDR3 bases: TGCAGCGTAGCACAGGAGCCAGGAGAAAAACTGTTTTTT. This gives the protein CSVAQEPGEKLFF.

The CDR3 sequence: CASSPTGFAGYTF. In nucleotides, the CDR3 is TGTGCCAGCAGTCCGACAGGGTTCGCGGGCTACACCTTC. The genes are TRBV27 and TRBJ1-2; TRBD1 agrees at 7 bases. There are 13 residues in the CDR3. The V gene's germline CDR1 is MNHEY and CDR2 SMNVEV (reference sequence). V dropped 5 bases and J dropped 8; count of bases not matched to a gene: 8.